These T cell receptor beta chains were read from a single sample in a study of CD8 T cells in Susac syndrome. TCRdb itself ran the immunoSEQ multiplex PCR reads through MiXCR, one entry per CDR3 protein. Among 330,000 or so distinct CDR3 sequences listed, around nine tenths were seen once. What was sequenced was CD8+ T cells from PBMCs. These receptors came from a human donor with multiple sclerosis. The CDR3 runs from the conserved cysteine through the conserved F or W. Fields, in order: J gene, clone size, D gene, V gene, CDR3 protein, CDR3 DNA. D genes are given only for firm matches. Only some rows state a clone size, as once, few, many or a class for expanded clones.

J gene: TRBJ2-7
clone size: NA
D gene: NA
V gene: TRBV11-2
CDR3 protein: CASSDFTGQGLGEQYF
CDR3 DNA: TGTGCCAGCAGCGACTTCACCGGGCAGGGACTGGGCGAGCAGTACTTC

J gene: TRBJ2-1
clone size: NA
D gene: NA
V gene: TRBV27
CDR3 protein: CASSLSGATRYNEQFF
CDR3 DNA: TGTGCCAGCAGTTTATCTGGGGCCACGCGTTACAATGAGCAGTTCTTC

J gene: TRBJ2-2
clone size: NA
D gene: TRBD2
V gene: TRBV20-1
CDR3 protein: CSARDLSGGTGELFF
CDR3 DNA: TGCAGTGCTAGAGACTTAAGCGGGGGCACCGGGGAGCTGTTTTTT

J gene: TRBJ2-1
clone size: NA
D gene: NA
V gene: TRBV5-4
CDR3 protein: CASSWIETDNEQFF
CDR3 DNA: TGTGCCAGCAGCTGGATCGAGACTGACAATGAGCAGTTCTTC

J gene: TRBJ2-3
clone size: NA
D gene: NA
V gene: TRBV7-2
CDR3 protein: CASSLLLGVTDTQYF
CDR3 DNA: TGTGCCAGCAGCTTATTACTAGGAGTCACAGATACGCAGTATTTT

J gene: TRBJ2-5
clone size: NA
D gene: NA
V gene: TRBV6-6
CDR3 protein: CASTRGAPPEDQYF
CDR3 DNA: TGTGCCAGCACTAGGGGGGCTCCGCCGGAGGACCAGTACTTC

J gene: TRBJ2-3
clone size: NA
D gene: NA
V gene: TRBV9
CDR3 protein: CASSDQGGDTQYF
CDR3 DNA: TGTGCCAGCAGCGACCAAGGGGGAGATACGCAGTATTTT

J gene: TRBJ2-7
clone size: once
D gene: TRBD2
V gene: TRBV6-2/TRBV6-3
CDR3 protein: CASRDGRVAYEQYF
CDR3 DNA: TGTGCCAGCAGGGACGGGAGGGTGGCCTACGAGCAGTACTTC

J gene: TRBJ2-1
clone size: NA
D gene: TRBD2
V gene: TRBV15
CDR3 protein: CATSRNALAGNEQFF
CDR3 DNA: TGTGCCACCAGCAGAAATGCTCTAGCGGGCAATGAGCAGTTCTTC

J gene: TRBJ2-1
clone size: NA
D gene: TRBD2
V gene: TRBV27
CDR3 protein: CASSLRPGGSYNEQFF
CDR3 DNA: TGTGCCAGCAGTTTACGTCCGGGGGGCTCCTACAATGAGCAGTTCTTC

J gene: TRBJ2-5
clone size: NA
D gene: TRBD1
V gene: TRBV7-9
CDR3 protein: CASSLGDRPQETQYF
CDR3 DNA: TGTGCCAGCAGCTTAGGGGACAGGCCACAAGAGACCCAGTACTTC

J gene: TRBJ2-5
clone size: NA
D gene: TRBD2
V gene: TRBV7-9
CDR3 protein: CASSPPWTSRETQYF
CDR3 DNA: TGTGCCAGCAGCCCCCCCTGGACTAGTAGAGAGACCCAGTACTTC

J gene: TRBJ2-7
clone size: NA
D gene: TRBD1
V gene: TRBV28
CDR3 protein: CASSPGTAPGEQYF
CDR3 DNA: TGTGCCAGCAGTCCCGGGACAGCTCCCGGGGAGCAGTACTTC

J gene: TRBJ2-7
clone size: NA
D gene: TRBD2
V gene: TRBV20-1
CDR3 protein: CSARDGIAGVSYEQYF
CDR3 DNA: TGCAGTGCTAGAGATGGCATAGCGGGAGTTTCCTACGAGCAGTACTTC

J gene: TRBJ2-7
clone size: NA
D gene: NA
V gene: TRBV5-1
CDR3 protein: CASSFDAAYEQYF
CDR3 DNA: TGCGCCAGCAGCTTCGACGCAGCCTACGAGCAGTACTTC

J gene: TRBJ1-3
clone size: NA
D gene: NA
V gene: TRBV7-2
CDR3 protein: CASSLRRILSSGNTIYF
CDR3 DNA: TGTGCCAGCAGCTTAAGGCGGATTTTAAGCTCTGGAAACACCATATATTTT

J gene: TRBJ1-1
clone size: NA
D gene: NA
V gene: TRBV2
CDR3 protein: CATTWGSTEAFF
CDR3 DNA: TGTGCCACAACGTGGGGGTCCACTGAAGCTTTCTTT

J gene: TRBJ2-1
clone size: NA
D gene: TRBD1
V gene: TRBV27
CDR3 protein: CASSMTGVDEQFF
CDR3 DNA: TGTGCCAGCAGTATGACAGGGGTCGATGAGCAGTTCTTC

J gene: TRBJ2-7
clone size: NA
D gene: TRBD2
V gene: TRBV27
CDR3 protein: CASSKGTSGRYEQYF
CDR3 DNA: TGTGCCAGCAGTAAGGGGACTAGCGGCCGCTACGAGCAGTACTTC

J gene: TRBJ2-3
clone size: once
D gene: NA
V gene: TRBV20-1
CDR3 protein: CSARVKGGRTDTQYF
CDR3 DNA: TGCAGTGCTAGAGTTAAGGGTGGGCGCACAGATACGCAGTATTTT

J gene: TRBJ2-1
clone size: few
D gene: TRBD2
V gene: TRBV7-2
CDR3 protein: CASSLTSGSSNEQFF
CDR3 DNA: TGTGCCAGCAGCTTGACTAGCGGGTCCTCCAATGAGCAGTTCTTC

J gene: TRBJ1-5
clone size: once
D gene: NA
V gene: TRBV15
CDR3 protein: CATSRDDGPNLRFNQPQHF
CDR3 DNA: TGTGCCACCAGCAGAGACGACGGGCCCAACTTACGCTTCAATCAGCCCCAGCATTTT

J gene: TRBJ2-3
clone size: NA
D gene: TRBD1
V gene: TRBV9
CDR3 protein: CASSQTKPGGVTDTQYF
CDR3 DNA: TGTGCCAGCAGCCAAACAAAGCCAGGGGGCGTCACAGATACGCAGTATTTT

J gene: TRBJ1-1
clone size: NA
D gene: NA
V gene: TRBV29-1
CDR3 protein: CSAGGTEAFF
CDR3 DNA: TGCAGCGCTGGGGGCACTGAAGCTTTCTTT

J gene: TRBJ2-2
clone size: NA
D gene: NA
V gene: TRBV6-2/TRBV6-3
CDR3 protein: CASTGELFF
CDR3 DNA: TGTGCCTCCACCGGGGAGCTGTTTTTT

J gene: TRBJ1-1
clone size: NA
D gene: NA
V gene: TRBV15
CDR3 protein: CATGEQGDATEAFF
CDR3 DNA: TGTGCCACGGGAGAACAGGGTGACGCCACTGAAGCTTTCTTT

J gene: TRBJ2-3
clone size: NA
D gene: NA
V gene: TRBV7-3
CDR3 protein: CASSGYLTPAAVSTDTQYF
CDR3 DNA: TGTGCCAGCAGCGGGTACTTGACTCCAGCGGCAGTAAGCACAGATACGCAGTATTTT

J gene: TRBJ1-5
clone size: NA
D gene: NA
V gene: TRBV7-6
CDR3 protein: CASSDGRNQPQHF
CDR3 DNA: TGTGCCAGCAGCGACGGGCGCAATCAGCCCCAGCATTTT

J gene: TRBJ2-3
clone size: NA
D gene: TRBD2
V gene: TRBV7-9
CDR3 protein: CASSFLAGDRDTQYF
CDR3 DNA: TGTGCCAGCAGCTTTTTAGCGGGAGATCGAGATACGCAGTATTTT

J gene: TRBJ2-7
clone size: NA
D gene: NA
V gene: TRBV7-9
CDR3 protein: CASSKWTDSYEQYF
CDR3 DNA: TGTGCCAGCAGCAAATGGACAGATTCCTACGAGCAGTACTTC

J gene: TRBJ1-6
clone size: NA
D gene: NA
V gene: TRBV5-6
CDR3 protein: CASSFFSTGGSPLHF
CDR3 DNA: TGTGCCAGCAGCTTTTTCAGTACGGGGGGTTCACCCCTCCACTTT

J gene: TRBJ2-3
clone size: NA
D gene: TRBD2
V gene: TRBV6-6
CDR3 protein: CASSLSGRPTDTQYF
CDR3 DNA: TGTGCCAGCAGTCTTAGCGGGAGGCCCACAGATACGCAGTATTTT

J gene: TRBJ1-1
clone size: NA
D gene: TRBD1
V gene: TRBV27
CDR3 protein: CASSLSTGLEAFF
CDR3 DNA: TGTGCCAGCAGTTTGTCGACAGGGCTTGAAGCTTTCTTT

J gene: TRBJ2-7
clone size: NA
D gene: TRBD2
V gene: TRBV9
CDR3 protein: CASSAGPSGRAPTYEQYF
CDR3 DNA: TGTGCCAGCAGCGCCGGGCCGAGTGGGAGGGCCCCGACCTACGAGCAGTACTTC

J gene: TRBJ1-5
clone size: NA
D gene: NA
V gene: TRBV24-1
CDR3 protein: CATVARWEVRNQPQHF
CDR3 DNA: TGTGCCACCGTAGCCCGGTGGGAGGTTAGGAATCAGCCCCAGCATTTT